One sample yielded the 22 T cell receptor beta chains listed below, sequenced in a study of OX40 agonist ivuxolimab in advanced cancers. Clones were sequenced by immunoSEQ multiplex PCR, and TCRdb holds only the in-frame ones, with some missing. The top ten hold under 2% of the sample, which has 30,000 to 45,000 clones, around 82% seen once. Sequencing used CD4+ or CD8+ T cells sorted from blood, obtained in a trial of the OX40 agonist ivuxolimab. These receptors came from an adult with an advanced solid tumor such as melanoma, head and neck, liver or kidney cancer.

CDR3 DNA sequence: TGTGCCAGCAGGCGCGGACTAGCCTACGAGCAGTACTTC. It encodes CASRRGLAYEQYF. V is TRBV11-2 and J is TRBJ2-7; 7 bases fit TRBD2. CDR1 is SGHAT, CDR2 FQNNGV, per germline. CDR3 length: 13 residues. V gave up 6 bases and J gave up 2 bases; unmatched junction bases: 4. Based on the CDR3 plus reference TRBV11-2 and TRBJ2-7, the full variable domain is EAGVAQSPRYKIIEKRQSVAFWCNPISGHATLYWYQQILGQGPKLLIQFQNNGVVDDSQLPKDRFSAERLKGVDSTLKIQPAKLEDSAVYLCASRRGLAYEQYFGPGTRLTVT.

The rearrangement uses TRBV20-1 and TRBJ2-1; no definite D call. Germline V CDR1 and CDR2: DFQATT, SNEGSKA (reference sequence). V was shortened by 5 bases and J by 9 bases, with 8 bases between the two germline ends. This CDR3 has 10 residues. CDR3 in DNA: TGCAGTGCTGGTGCCGCTGAGCAGTTCTTC. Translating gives CSAGAAEQFF.

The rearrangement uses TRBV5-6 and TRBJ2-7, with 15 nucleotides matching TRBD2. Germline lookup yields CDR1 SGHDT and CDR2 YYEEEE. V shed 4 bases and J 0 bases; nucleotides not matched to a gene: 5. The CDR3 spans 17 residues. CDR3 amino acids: CASSDGTSGGRSYEQYF. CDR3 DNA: TGTGCCAGCAGCGACGGGACTAGCGGGGGGCGCTCCTACGAGCAGTACTTC.

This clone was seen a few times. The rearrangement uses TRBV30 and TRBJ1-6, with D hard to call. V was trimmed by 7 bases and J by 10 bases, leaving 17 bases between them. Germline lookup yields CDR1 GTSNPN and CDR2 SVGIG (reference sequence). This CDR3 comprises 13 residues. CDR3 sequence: CASQAGIGSPLHF. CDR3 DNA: TGTGCCTCCCAGGCTGGGATCGGGTCACCCCTCCACTTT.

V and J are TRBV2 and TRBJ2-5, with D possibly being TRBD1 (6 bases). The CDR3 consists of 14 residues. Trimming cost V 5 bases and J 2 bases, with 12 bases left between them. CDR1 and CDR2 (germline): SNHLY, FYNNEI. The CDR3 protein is CASSFRTAQETQYF. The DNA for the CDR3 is TGTGCCAGCAGTTTTCGGACAGCACAAGAGACCCAGTACTTC. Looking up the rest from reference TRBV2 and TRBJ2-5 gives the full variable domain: EPEVTQTPSHQVTQMGQEVILRCVPISNHLYFYWYRQILGQKVEFLVSFYNNEISEKSEIFDDQFSVERPDGSNFTLKIRSTKLEDSAMYFCASSFRTAQETQYFGPGTRLLVL.

The DNA of the CDR3 is TGTGCCAGCAGCACGGAGGTTACAGCTCCCTGGCAGCCCCAGCATTTT. It encodes CASSTEVTAPWQPQHF. The chain employs TRBV5-6 and TRBJ1-5; D gene ambiguous. This CDR3 comprises 16 residues. CDR1 is SGHDT, CDR2 YYEEEE, per germline. Trimming took 4 bases from V and 7 from J, leaving 21 bases between them.

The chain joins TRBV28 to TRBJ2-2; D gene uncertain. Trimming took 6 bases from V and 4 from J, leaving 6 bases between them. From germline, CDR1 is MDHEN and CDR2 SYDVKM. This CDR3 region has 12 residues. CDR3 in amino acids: CASRTSTGELFF. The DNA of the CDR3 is TGTGCCAGCAGGACCTCCACCGGGGAGCTGTTTTTT.

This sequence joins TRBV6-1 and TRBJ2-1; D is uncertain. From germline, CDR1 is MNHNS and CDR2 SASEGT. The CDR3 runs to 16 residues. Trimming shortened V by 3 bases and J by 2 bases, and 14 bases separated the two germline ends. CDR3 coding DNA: TGTGCCAGCAGTGACCCCAGGCGACTGCCCTACAATGAGCAGTTCTTC. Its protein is CASSDPRRLPYNEQFF.

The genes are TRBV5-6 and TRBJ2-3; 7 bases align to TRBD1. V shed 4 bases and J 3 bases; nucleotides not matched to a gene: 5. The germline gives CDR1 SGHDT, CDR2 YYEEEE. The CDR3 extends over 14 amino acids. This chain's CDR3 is CASSLGTETDTQYF. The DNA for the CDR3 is TGTGCCAGCAGCCTAGGGACAGAAACAGATACGCAGTATTTT. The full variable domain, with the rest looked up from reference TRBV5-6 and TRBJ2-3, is DAGVTQSPTHLIKTRGQQVTLRCSPKSGHDTVSWYQQALGQGPQFIFQYYEEEERQRGNFPDRFSGHQFPNYSSELNVNALLLGDSALYLCASSLGTETDTQYFGPGTRLTVL.

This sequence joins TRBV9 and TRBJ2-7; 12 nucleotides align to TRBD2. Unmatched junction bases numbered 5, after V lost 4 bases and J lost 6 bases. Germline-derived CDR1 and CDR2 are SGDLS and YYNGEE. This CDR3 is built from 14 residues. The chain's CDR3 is CASSLLAGGREQYF. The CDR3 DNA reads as TGTGCCAGCAGCCTACTAGCGGGGGGTCGCGAGCAGTACTTC.

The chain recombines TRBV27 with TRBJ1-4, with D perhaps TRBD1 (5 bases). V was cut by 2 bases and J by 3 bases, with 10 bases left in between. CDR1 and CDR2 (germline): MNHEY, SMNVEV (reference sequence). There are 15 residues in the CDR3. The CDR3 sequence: CASSLGGLANEKLFF. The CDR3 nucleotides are TGTGCCAGCAGTTTAGGGGGGTTGGCTAATGAAAAACTGTTTTTT.

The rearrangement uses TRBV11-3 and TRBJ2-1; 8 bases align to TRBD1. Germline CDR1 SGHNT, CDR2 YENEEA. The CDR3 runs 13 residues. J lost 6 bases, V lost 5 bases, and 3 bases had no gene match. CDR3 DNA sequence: TGTGCCAGCAGCGCGGACAGGGTCAATGAGCAGTTCTTC. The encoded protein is CASSADRVNEQFF. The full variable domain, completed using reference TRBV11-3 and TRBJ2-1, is EAGVVQSPRYKIIEKKQPVAFWCNPISGHNTLYWYLQNLGQGPELLIRYENEEAVDDSQLPKDRFSAERLKGVDSTLKIQPAELGDSAVYLCASSADRVNEQFFGPGTRLTVL.

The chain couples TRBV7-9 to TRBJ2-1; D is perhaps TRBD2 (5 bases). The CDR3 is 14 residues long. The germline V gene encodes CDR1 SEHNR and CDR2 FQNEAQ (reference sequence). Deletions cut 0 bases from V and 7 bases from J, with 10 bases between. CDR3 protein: CASSLAGPGNEQFF. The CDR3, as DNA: TGTGCCAGCAGCTTAGCAGGGCCGGGGAATGAGCAGTTCTTC.

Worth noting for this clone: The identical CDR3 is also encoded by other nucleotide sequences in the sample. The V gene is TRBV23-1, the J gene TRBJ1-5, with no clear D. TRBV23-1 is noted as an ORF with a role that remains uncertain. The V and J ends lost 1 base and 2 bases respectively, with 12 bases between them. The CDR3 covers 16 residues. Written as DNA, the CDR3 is TGCGCCAGCAGTCAATGGGCCAGGCTGGGCAATCAGCCCCAGCATTTT. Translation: CASSQWARLGNQPQHF.

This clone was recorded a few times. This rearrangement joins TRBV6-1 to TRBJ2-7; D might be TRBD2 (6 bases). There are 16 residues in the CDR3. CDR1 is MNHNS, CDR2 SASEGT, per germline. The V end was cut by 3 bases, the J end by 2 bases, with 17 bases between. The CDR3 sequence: CASSDLGRTFTYEQYF. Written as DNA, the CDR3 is TGTGCCAGCAGTGACCTAGGGAGGACCTTTACCTACGAGCAGTACTTC.

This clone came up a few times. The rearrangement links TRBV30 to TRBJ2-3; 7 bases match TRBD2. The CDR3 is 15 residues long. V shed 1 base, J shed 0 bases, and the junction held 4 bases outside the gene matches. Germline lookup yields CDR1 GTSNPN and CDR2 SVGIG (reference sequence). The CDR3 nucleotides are TGTGCCTGGAGTGCCGGGACTACTAGCACAGATACGCAGTATTTT. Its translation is CAWSAGTTSTDTQYF.

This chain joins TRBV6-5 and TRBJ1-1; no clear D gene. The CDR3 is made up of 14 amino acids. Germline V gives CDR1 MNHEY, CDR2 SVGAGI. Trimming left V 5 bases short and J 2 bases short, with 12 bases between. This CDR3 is CASSQNYGNTEAFF. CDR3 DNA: TGTGCCAGCAGTCAGAACTACGGCAACACTGAAGCTTTCTTT.

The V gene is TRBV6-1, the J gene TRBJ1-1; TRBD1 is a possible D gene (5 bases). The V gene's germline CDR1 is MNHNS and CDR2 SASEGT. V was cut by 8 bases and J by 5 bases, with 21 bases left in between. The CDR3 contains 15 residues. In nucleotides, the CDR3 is TGTGCCAGCGGGGGTCAGGGCCTTATCGGAACTGAAGCTTTCTTT. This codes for CASGGQGLIGTEAFF.

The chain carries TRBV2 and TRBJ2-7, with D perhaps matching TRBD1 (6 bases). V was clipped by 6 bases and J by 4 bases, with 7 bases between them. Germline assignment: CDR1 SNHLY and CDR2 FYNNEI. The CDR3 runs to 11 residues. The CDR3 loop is CASSGQYEQYF. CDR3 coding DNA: TGTGCCAGCAGCGGACAGTACGAGCAGTACTTC. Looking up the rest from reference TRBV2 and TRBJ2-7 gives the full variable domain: EPEVTQTPSHQVTQMGQEVILRCVPISNHLYFYWYRQILGQKVEFLVSFYNNEISEKSEIFDDQFSVERPDGSNFTLKIRSTKLEDSAMYFCASSGQYEQYFGPGTRLTVT.

CDR3 nucleotides: TGTGCCAGCAGCGAACAGTCTCGGGCGAATGAAAAACTGTTTTTT. Translating it yields CASSEQSRANEKLFF. The chain joins TRBV2 to TRBJ1-4; D uncertain. Germline V CDR1 and CDR2: SNHLY, FYNNEI. V lost 6 bases to trimming and J lost 5 bases, with 16 bases between them. The CDR3 loop spans 15 amino acids.

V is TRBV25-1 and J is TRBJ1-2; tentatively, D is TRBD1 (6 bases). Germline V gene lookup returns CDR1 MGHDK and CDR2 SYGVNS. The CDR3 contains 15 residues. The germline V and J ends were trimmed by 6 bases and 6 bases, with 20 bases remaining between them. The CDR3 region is CASSEPDRPMDGYTF. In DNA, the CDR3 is TGTGCCAGCAGCGAACCAGACAGGCCTATGGATGGCTACACCTTC.

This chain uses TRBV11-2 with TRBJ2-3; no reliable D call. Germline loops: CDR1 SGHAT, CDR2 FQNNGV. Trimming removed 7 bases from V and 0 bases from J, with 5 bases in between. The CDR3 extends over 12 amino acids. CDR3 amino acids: CASIKSTDTQYF. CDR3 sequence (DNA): TGTGCCAGCATCAAGAGCACAGATACGCAGTATTTT.